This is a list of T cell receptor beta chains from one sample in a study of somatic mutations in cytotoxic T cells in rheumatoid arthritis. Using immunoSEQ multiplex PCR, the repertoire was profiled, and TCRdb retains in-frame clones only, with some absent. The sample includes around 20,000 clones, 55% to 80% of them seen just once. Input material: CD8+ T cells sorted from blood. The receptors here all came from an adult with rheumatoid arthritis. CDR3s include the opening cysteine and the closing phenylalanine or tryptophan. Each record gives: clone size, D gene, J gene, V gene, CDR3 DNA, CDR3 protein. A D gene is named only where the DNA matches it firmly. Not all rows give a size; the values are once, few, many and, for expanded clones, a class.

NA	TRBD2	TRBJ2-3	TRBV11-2	TGTGCCAGCAGCTTAGTCGGGGGGGCCGCCACTAGCACAGATACGCAGTATTTT	CASSLVGGAATSTDTQYF
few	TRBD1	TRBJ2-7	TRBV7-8	TGTGCCAGCAGCGGACCCGGGACAGGGGGCTACGAGCAGTACTTC	CASSGPGTGGYEQYF
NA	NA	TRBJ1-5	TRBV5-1	TGCGCCAGCAGCTTGGCCGGGGGGACCCAGCCCCAGCATTTT	CASSLAGGTQPQHF
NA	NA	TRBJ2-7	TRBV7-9	TGTGCCAGCAGCCCCTCAGATTACGAGCAGTACTTC	CASSPSDYEQYF
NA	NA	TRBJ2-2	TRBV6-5	TGTGCCAGCAGTTACTCCTGGACCATAACCGGGGAGCTGTTTTTT	CASSYSWTITGELFF
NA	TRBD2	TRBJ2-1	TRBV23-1	TGCGCCAGCAGTCAATTAGGAGCGGGGGGAGGGGGCAATGAGCAGTTCTTC	CASSQLGAGGGGNEQFF
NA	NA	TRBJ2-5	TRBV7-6	TGTGCCAGCAGCTTAAACCTTCGGGACCAGGAGACCCAGTACTTC	CASSLNLRDQETQYF
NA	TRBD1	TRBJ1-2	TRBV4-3	TGCGCCAGCAGCCCGAATCCCGACAGGGTCTATGGCTACACCTTC	CASSPNPDRVYGYTF
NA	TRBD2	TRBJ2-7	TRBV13	TGTGCCAGCAGCTTAAGGGGACTAGCTGCCTACGAGCAGTACTTC	CASSLRGLAAYEQYF
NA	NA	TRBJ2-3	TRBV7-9	TGTGCCAGCAGGGCGGGGACAGATACGCAGTATTTT	CASRAGTDTQYF
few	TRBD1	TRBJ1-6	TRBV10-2	TGCGCCAGCACTGAATACAGTCCGGGGACAGGGGTCTATAATTCACCCCTCCACTTT	CASTEYSPGTGVYNSPLHF
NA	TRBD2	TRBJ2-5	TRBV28	TGTGCCAGCACGCGGGAGACCGGACGGAGTAGGCAAGAGACCCAGTACTTC	CASTRETGRSRQETQYF
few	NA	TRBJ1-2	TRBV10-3	TGTGCCATCAGTGTTCAGGGGTTCGACTATGGCTACACCTTC	CAISVQGFDYGYTF
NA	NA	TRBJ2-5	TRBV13	TGTGCCAGCAGTCCCTGGGGGGAGGCCGGGGAGACCCAGTACTTC	CASSPWGEAGETQYF
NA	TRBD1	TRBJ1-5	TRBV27	TGTGCCAGCAGCCCCGGGACAGGGGGCAATCAGCCCCAGCATTTT	CASSPGTGGNQPQHF
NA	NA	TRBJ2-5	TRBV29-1	TGCAGCGCCCGACAGCTCCAAGAGACCCAGTACTTC	CSARQLQETQYF
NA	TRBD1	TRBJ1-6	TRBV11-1	TGTGCCAGCAGCTCCGGGACAGGGGGCTTCCCCCTCCACTTT	CASSSGTGGFPLHF
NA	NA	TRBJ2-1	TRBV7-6	TGTGCCAGCAGCTTCAATTCCGGGACTGCGAATGAGCAGTTCTTC	CASSFNSGTANEQFF
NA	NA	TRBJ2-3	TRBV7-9	TGTGCCAGCAGCCCATTCGTGGGGGCCGCAGATACGCAGTATTTT	CASSPFVGAADTQYF
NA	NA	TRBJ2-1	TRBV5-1	TGCGCCAGCTCGACATGGGATCGGTACAATGAGCAGTTCTTC	CASSTWDRYNEQFF
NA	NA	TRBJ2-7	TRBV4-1	TGCGCCAGCAGCCAGGAGGAATTCTCCTACGAGCAGTACTTC	CASSQEEFSYEQYF
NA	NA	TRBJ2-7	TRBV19	TGTGCCAGTAGTTCTGACCAGACCTACGAGCAGTACTTC	CASSSDQTYEQYF
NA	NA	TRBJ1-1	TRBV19	TGTGCCAGTAGAGGGACCAAGGTCACTGAAGCTTTCTTT	CASRGTKVTEAFF
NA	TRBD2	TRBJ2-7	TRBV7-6	TGTGCCAGCAGCTTAGGGGGAGGGCTAGACGGGCAGTACTTC	CASSLGGGLDGQYF
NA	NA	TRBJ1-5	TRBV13	TGTGCCAGCAGCTTAGGGGGGCAGGGTCATCAGCCCCAGCATTTT	CASSLGGQGHQPQHF
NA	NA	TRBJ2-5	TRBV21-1	TGTGCCAGCAGCAACAGCGGGATCCGGGACAGGGGTCAAGAGACCCAGTACTTC	CASSNSGIRDRGQETQYF
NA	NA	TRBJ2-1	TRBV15	TGTGCCACCAGCAGCGACAGGTTGAGTTCCTACAATGAGCAGTTCTTC	CATSSDRLSSYNEQFF
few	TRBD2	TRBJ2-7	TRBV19	TGTGCCAGTAGTATAGCTAGCGGGGGGACTTCCTACGAGCAGTACTTC	CASSIASGGTSYEQYF
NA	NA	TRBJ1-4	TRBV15	TGTGCCACCACCGACCGGGGTGCAACTAATGAAAAACTGTTTTTT	CATTDRGATNEKLFF
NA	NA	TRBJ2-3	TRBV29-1	TGCAGCGTTGGGGGTGCAGATACGCAGTATTTT	CSVGGADTQYF
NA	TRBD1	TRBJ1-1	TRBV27	TGTGCCAGCAGTGTGACAGGGATGAACACTGAAGCTTTCTTT	CASSVTGMNTEAFF
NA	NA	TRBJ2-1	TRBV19	TGTGCCAGTAGAGAGTACAATGAGCAGTTCTTC	CASREYNEQFF
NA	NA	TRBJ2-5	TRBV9	TGTGCCAGCAGCGGATGGGACGAGACCCAGTACTTC	CASSGWDETQYF
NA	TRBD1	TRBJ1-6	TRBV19	TGTGCCAGTAGTTACGACAGGGGTAGTTCACCCCTCCACTTT	CASSYDRGSSPLHF
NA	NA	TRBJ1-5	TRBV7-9	TGTGCCAGCAGCTTAGGTTCCGGGACATTAAATCAGCCCCAGCATTTT	CASSLGSGTLNQPQHF
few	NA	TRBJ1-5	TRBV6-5	TGTGCCAGCAGTTACTCGATACCGAATAGCAATCAGCCCCAGCATTTT	CASSYSIPNSNQPQHF
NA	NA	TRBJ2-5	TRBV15	TGTGCCACCTTCTCGCGGGGACAAGAGACCCAGTACTTC	CATFSRGQETQYF
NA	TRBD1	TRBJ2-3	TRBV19	TGTGCCAGTAGTTCCGGGACAGGGGACACAGATACGCAGTATTTT	CASSSGTGDTDTQYF
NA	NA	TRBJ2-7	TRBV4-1	TGCGCCAGCAGCCAAGGCAGGGGCAGCAACGAGCAGTACTTC	CASSQGRGSNEQYF
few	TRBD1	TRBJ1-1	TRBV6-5	TGTGCCAGCAGCTTGACAGGGATGAACACTGAAGCTTTCTTT	CASSLTGMNTEAFF
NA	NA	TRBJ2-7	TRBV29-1	TGCAGCGCCCGGGGTCCGACCTACGAGCAGTACTTC	CSARGPTYEQYF